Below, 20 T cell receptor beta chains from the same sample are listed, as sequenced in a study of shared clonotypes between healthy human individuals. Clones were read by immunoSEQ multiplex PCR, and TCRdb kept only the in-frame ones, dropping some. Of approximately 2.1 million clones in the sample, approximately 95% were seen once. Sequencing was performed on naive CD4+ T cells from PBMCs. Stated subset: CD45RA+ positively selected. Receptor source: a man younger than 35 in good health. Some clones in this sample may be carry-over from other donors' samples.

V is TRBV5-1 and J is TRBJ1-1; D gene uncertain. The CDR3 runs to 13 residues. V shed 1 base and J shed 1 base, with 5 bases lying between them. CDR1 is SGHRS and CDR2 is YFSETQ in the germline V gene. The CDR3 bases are TGCGCCAGCAGCTTGAACAGGAACACTGAAGCTTTCTTT. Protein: CASSLNRNTEAFF.

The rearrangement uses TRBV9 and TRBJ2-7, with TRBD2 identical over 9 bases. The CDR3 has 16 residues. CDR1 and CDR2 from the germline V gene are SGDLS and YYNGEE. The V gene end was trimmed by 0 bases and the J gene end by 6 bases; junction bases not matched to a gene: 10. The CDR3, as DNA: TGTGCCAGCAGCGTAGCAATGGAGCTAGCGGGACGCGAGCAGTACTTC. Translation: CASSVAMELAGREQYF.

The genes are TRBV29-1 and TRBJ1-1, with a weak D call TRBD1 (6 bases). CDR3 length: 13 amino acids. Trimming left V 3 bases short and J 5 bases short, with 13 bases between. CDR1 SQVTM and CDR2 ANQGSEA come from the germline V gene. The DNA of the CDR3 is TGCAGCGTTGACCGGCAGGGGATGACTGAAGCTTTCTTT. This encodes CSVDRQGMTEAFF.

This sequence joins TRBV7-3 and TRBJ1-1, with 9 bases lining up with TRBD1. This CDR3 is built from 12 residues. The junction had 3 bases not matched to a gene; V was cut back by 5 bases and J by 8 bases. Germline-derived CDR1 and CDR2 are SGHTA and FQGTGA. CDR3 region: CASSAGQGEAFF. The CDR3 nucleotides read TGTGCCAGCAGCGCCGGACAGGGGGAAGCTTTCTTT.

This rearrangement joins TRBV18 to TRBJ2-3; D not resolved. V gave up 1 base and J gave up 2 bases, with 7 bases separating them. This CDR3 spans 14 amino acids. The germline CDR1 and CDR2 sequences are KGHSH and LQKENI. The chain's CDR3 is CASSPLSVTDTQYF. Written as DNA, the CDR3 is TGTGCCAGCTCACCACTGAGCGTCACAGATACGCAGTATTTT.

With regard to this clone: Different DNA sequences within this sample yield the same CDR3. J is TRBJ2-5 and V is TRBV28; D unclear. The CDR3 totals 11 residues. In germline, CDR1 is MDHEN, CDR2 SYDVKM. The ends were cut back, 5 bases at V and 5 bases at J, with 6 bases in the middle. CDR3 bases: TGTGCCAGCAGTACAAGGGAGACCCAGTACTTC. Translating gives CASSTRETQYF.

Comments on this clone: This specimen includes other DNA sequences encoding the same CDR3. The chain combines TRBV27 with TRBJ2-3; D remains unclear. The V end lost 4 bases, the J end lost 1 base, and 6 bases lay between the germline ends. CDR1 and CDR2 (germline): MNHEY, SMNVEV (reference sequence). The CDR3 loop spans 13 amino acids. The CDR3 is CASSSRGTDTQYF. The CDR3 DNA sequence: TGTGCCAGCAGTTCCCGGGGCACAGATACGCAGTATTTT.

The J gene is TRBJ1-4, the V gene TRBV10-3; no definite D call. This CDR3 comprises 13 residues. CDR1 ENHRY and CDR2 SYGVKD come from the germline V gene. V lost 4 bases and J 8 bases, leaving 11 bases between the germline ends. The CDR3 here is CAISGQTREKLFF. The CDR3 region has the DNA TGTGCCATCAGTGGGCAAACGAGGGAAAAACTGTTTTTT.

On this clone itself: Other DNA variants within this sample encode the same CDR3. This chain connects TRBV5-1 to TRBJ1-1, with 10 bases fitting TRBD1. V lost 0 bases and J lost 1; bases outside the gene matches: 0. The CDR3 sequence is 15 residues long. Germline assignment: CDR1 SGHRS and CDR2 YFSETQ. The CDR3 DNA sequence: TGCGCCAGCAGCTTGGGGACAGGGGGGAACACTGAAGCTTTCTTT. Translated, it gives CASSLGTGGNTEAFF.

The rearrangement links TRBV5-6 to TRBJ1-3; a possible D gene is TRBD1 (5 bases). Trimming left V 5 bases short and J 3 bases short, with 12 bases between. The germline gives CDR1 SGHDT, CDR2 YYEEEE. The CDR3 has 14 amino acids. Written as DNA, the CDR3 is TGTGCCAGCAGTTGGGGGTTGCGTGGAAACACCATATATTTT. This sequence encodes CASSWGLRGNTIYF.

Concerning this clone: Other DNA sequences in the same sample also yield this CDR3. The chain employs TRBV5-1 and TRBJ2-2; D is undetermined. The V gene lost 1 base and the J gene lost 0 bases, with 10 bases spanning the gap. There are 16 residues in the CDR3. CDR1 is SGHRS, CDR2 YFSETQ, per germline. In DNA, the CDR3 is TGCGCCAGCAGCTTGTTCGCGGCGGCGAACACCGGGGAGCTGTTTTTT. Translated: CASSLFAAANTGELFF.

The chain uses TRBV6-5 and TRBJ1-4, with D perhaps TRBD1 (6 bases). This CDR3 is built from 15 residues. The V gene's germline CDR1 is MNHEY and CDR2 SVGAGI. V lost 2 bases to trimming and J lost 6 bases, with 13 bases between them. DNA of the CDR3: TGTGCCAGCAGTTACGTGGCAGGGGCTGATGAAAAACTGTTTTTT. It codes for CASSYVAGADEKLFF.

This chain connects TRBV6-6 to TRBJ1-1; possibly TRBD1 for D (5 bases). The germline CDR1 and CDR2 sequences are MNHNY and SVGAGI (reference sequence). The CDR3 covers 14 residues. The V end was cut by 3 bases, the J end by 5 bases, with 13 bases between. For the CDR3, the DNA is TGTGCCAGCAGTTATGGCCGAGGGGTGACTGAAGCTTTCTTT. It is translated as CASSYGRGVTEAFF.

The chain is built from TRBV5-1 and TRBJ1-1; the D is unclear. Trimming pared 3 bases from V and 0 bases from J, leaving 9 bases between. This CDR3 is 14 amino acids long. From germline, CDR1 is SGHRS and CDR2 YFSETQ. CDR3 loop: CASSYSPVNTEAFF. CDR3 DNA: TGCGCCAGCAGCTACTCCCCGGTGAACACTGAAGCTTTCTTT.

DNA of the CDR3: TGTGCCAGCAGCGTAGAAGCAGATCTGGAGCAGTACTTC. Its protein is CASSVEADLEQYF. This chain uses TRBV9 with TRBJ2-7; D gene unclear. Trimming removed 0 bases from V and 7 bases from J, with 11 bases in between. The CDR3 is 13 residues long. Germline CDR1 is SGDLS and CDR2 is YYNGEE.

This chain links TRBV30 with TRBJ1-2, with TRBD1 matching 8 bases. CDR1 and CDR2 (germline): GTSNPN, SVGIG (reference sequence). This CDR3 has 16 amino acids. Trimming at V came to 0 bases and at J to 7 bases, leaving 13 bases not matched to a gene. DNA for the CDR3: TGTGCCTGGAGTGTAGCCTCGACAGGGGTAGCGGGTGGCTACACCTTC. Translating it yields CAWSVASTGVAGGYTF.

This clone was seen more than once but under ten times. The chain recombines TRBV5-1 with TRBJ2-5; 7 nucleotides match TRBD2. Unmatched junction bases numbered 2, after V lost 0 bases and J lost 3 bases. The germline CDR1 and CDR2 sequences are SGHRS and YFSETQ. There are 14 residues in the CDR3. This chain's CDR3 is CASSLEAGEETQYF. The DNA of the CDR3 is TGCGCCAGCAGCTTGGAGGCGGGAGAAGAGACCCAGTACTTC.

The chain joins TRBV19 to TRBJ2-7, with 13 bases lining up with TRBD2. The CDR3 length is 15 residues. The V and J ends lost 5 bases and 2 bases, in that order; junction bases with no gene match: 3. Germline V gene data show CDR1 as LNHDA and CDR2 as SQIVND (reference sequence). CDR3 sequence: CASSWTSGRTYEQYF. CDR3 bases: TGTGCCAGTAGTTGGACTAGCGGGAGAACCTACGAGCAGTACTTC.

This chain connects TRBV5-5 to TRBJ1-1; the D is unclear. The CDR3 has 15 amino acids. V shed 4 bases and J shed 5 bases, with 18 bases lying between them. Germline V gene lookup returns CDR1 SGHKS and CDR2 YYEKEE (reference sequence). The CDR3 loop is CASSVLVVLGTEAFF. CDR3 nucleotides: TGTGCCAGCAGCGTATTAGTGGTCCTGGGGACTGAAGCTTTCTTT. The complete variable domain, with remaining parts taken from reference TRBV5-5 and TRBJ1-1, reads DAGVTQSPTHLIKTRGQQVTLRCSPISGHKSVSWYQQVLGQGPQFIFQYYEKEERGRGNFPDRFSARQFPNYSSELNVNALLLGDSALYLCASSVLVVLGTEAFFGQGTRLTVV.

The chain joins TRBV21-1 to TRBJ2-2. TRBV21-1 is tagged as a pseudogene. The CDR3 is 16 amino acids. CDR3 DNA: TGTGCCAGCCCAACCAAGTACAGAGGGAACACCGGGGAGCTGTTTTTT. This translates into CASPTKYRGNTGELFF.